Listed below are T cell receptor beta chains from one sample, sequenced in a study of T-cell memory formation after mild COVID-19. TCRdb reanalysed the 5' RACE reads using MiXCR and keeps one entry per CDR3 protein. The sample holds just over 150,000 distinct CDR3 sequences, roughly 28% seen once. Sequenced material: PBMCs or a T cell subset sorted from them (not recorded which). These receptors were taken from an adult woman who had mild COVID-19 (a few samples of this study predate the infection). Cell type and time point are not known. CDR3s include the opening cysteine and the closing phenylalanine or tryptophan. The D gene is left open where the match is weak. Clone size is given for some rows only: seen once, a few or many times, or a class if the clone is expanded.

TRBD1	15	TRBJ1-1	NA	TRBV20-1	CSAREAGTGSGEAFF	TGCAGTGCTAGAGAGGCCGGGACAGGCTCCGGGGAAGCTTTCTTT
TRBD1	18	TRBJ1-3	NA	TRBV5-1	CASSLAAGQGTPGNTIYF	TGCGCCAGCAGCTTGGCCGCCGGACAGGGGACTCCTGGAAACACCATATATTTT
NA	14	TRBJ2-3	NA	TRBV12-3/TRBV12-4	CASSYGLLTDTQYF	TGTGCCAGCAGCTACGGACTCCTCACAGATACGCAGTATTTT
NA	12	TRBJ1-5	NA	TRBV29-1	CSVGQGNQPQHF	TGCAGCGTTGGGCAGGGGAATCAGCCCCAGCATTTT
NA	14	TRBJ1-2	NA	TRBV7-9	CASAPTGQLYGYTF	TGTGCCAGCGCGCCCACGGGACAACTCTATGGCTACACCTTC
NA	16	TRBJ2-1	few	TRBV12-3/TRBV12-4	CASNRIVALTYNEQFF	TGTGCCAGCAACAGAATTGTGGCATTGACCTACAATGAGCAGTTCTTC
NA	13	TRBJ1-5	few	TRBV20-1	CSAISRGSGPQHF	TGCAGTGCTATCTCCAGGGGTTCGGGGCCCCAGCATTTT
TRBD1	15	TRBJ2-3	many	TRBV5-5	CASSLGFDRGNTQYF	TGTGCCAGCAGCTTGGGCTTCGACAGGGGAAATACGCAGTATTTT
NA	12	TRBJ1-6	NA	TRBV6-2/TRBV6-3	CASSYRDSPLHF	TGTGCCAGCAGTTACCGGGATTCACCCCTCCACTTT
NA	14	TRBJ1-4	NA	TRBV6-2/TRBV6-3	CASSFSPTKEKLFF	TGTGCCAGCAGTTTCAGCCCTACCAAAGAAAAACTGTTTTTT
NA	13	TRBJ1-2	NA	TRBV6-2/TRBV6-3	CASSFKAIYGYTF	TGTGCCAGCAGTTTCAAGGCTATCTATGGCTACACCTTC
NA	13	TRBJ2-5	few	TRBV7-2	CASSLNRVETQYF	TGTGCCAGCAGCTTGAACAGGGTGGAGACCCAGTACTTC
TRBD1	13	TRBJ1-2	few	TRBV3-1	CASSRDRRYGYTF	TGTGCCAGCAGCCGGGACAGGCGCTATGGCTACACCTTC
NA	12	TRBJ1-2	few	TRBV24-1	CATSDFSNGYTF	TGTGCCACCAGTGATTTTAGCAATGGCTACACCTTC
NA	13	TRBJ2-3	few	TRBV20-1	CSAARQNPDTQYF	TGCAGTGCAGCTCGACAGAACCCCGATACGCAGTATTTT
NA	17	TRBJ2-7	NA	TRBV27	CASSSRTIRRSSYEQYF	TGTGCCAGCAGTTCACGGACCATTCGAAGGAGCTCCTACGAGCAGTACTTC